A single sample gave rise to the 4 T cell receptor beta chains below, sequenced in a study of cytomegalovirus exposure and HLA in healthy donors. 60 Vbeta and 13 Jbeta primers were used in PCR. Measured with immunoSEQ multiplex PCR; TCRdb has only the in-frame clones, and not every one. In the table there are 150,000 or so clones, about 80% of which are singletons. Sequencing used PBMCs. All receptors come from a man between 40 and 49 years old in good health and CMV-seropositive.

The V and J genes are TRBV7-2 and TRBJ2-2, with a tentative D call TRBD2 (5 bases). Per the germline V gene, CDR1 is SGHTA and CDR2 is FQGNSA. V shed 2 bases and J shed 6 bases, with 10 bases lying between them. The CDR3 has 14 residues. CDR3 coding DNA: TGTGCCAGCAGCTTAAATGGGGAGTCCGGGGAGCTGTTTTTT. Its translation: CASSLNGESGELFF.

This rearrangement joins TRBV18 to TRBJ1-5; no firm D call. The germline V gene has CDR1 KGHSH and CDR2 LQKENI. V gave up 0 bases and J gave up 7 bases, with 7 bases separating them. The CDR3 sequence is 13 residues long. The CDR3 region is CASSPPAGQPQHF. Written as DNA, the CDR3 is TGTGCCAGCTCACCACCTGCTGGCCAGCCCCAGCATTTT.

The J gene is TRBJ2-1, the V gene TRBV19, with D tentatively TRBD1 (6 bases). The germline V gene encodes CDR1 LNHDA and CDR2 SQIVND (reference sequence). V lost 3 bases and J 7 bases, leaving 13 bases between the germline ends. The length of the CDR3 is 14 residues. DNA for the CDR3: TGTGCCAGTAGTATTTCCCCGACAGGAAATGAGCAGTTCTTC. Its translation: CASSISPTGNEQFF.

The genes are TRBV27 and TRBJ2-6, with D possibly being TRBD2 (6 bases). Germline CDR1 is MNHEY and CDR2 is SMNVEV (reference sequence). V was cut by 3 bases and J by 2 bases, with 14 bases left in between. CDR3 size: 17 residues. The CDR3 bases are TGTGCCAGCAGTTTTTCGGGACTCCAGGCTGGGGCCAACGTCCTGACTTTC. Protein sequence: CASSFSGLQAGANVLTF.